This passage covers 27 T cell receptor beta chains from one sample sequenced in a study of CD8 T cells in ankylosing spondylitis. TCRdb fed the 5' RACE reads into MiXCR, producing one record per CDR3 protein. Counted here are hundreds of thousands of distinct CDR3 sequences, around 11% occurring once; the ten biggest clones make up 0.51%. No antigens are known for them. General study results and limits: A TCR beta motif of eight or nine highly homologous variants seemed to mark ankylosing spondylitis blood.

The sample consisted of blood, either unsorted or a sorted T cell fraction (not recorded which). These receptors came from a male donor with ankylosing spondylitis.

The CDR3 DNA is TGCGCCAGCAGTCCCGGACAGGAGTATTACGAGCAGTACTTC. It specifies CASSPGQEYYEQYF. The rearrangement joins TRBV4-3 to TRBJ2-7; 7 bases agree with TRBD1. V shed 6 bases and J 4 bases; nucleotides not matched to a gene: 9. Per germline, CDR1 LGHNA and CDR2 YSLEER. The CDR3 sequence is 14 residues long.

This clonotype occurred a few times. CDR3 bases: TGTGCCAGCAGTGAAGGACTAGCCCCCTACAATGAGCAGTTCTTC. Protein sequence: CASSEGLAPYNEQFF. V gene TRBV6-1 combines with J gene TRBJ2-1, with 7 bases identical to TRBD2. This CDR3 contains 15 residues. Germline lookup yields CDR1 MNHNS and CDR2 SASEGT. With 1 base clipped from V and 2 bases from J, the junction kept 2 bases outside the gene matches.

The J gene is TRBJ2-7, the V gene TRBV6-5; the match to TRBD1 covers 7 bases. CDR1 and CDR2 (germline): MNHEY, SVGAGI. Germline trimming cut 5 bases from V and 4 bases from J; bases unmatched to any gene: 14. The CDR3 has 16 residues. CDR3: CASSHGPGTAQYEQYF. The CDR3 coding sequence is TGTGCCAGCAGTCACGGTCCAGGGACAGCCCAGTACGAGCAGTACTTC.

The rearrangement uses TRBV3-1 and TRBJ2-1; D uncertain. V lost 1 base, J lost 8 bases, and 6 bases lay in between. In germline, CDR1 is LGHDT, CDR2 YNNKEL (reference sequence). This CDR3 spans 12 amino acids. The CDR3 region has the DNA TGTGCCAGCAGCCAAGTCCCGCATGAGCAGTTCTTC. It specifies CASSQVPHEQFF.

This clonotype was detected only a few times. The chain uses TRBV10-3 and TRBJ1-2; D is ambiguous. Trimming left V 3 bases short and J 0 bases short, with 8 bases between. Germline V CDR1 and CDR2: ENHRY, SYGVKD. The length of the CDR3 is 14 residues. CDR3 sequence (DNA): TGTGCCATCAGTGACCTGGTGACTAACTATGGCTACACCTTC. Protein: CAISDLVTNYGYTF.

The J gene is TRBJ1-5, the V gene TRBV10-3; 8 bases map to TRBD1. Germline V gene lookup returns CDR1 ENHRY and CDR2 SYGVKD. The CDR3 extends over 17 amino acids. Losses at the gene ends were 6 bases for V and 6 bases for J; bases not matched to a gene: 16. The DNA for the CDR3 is TGTGCCATCAGCGCTAAAGGGACAGGAACCTCAACTCAGCCCCAGCATTTT. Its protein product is CAISAKGTGTSTQPQHF.

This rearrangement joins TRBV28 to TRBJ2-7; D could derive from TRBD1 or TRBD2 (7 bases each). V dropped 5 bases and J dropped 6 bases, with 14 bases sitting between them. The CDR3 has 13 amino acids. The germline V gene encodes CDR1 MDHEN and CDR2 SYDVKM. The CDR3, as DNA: TGTGCCAGCAGTACCACAGGGGAGGGCGAGCAGTACTTC. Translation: CASSTTGEGEQYF.

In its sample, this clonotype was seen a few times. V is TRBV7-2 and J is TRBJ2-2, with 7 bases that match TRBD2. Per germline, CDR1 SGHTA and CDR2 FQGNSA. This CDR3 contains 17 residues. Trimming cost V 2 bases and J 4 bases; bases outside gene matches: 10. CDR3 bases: TGTGCCAGCAGCTTAAAGGTCGGCGGGGGACGCACCGGGGAGCTGTTTTTT. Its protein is CASSLKVGGGRTGELFF.

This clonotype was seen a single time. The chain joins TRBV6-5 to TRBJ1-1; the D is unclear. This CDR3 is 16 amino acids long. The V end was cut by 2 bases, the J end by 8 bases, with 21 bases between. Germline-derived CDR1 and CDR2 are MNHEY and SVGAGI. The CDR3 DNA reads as TGTGCCAGCAGTTACCAGCCCCAGACGTCTCATGAGGAAGCTTTCTTT. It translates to CASSYQPQTSHEEAFF.

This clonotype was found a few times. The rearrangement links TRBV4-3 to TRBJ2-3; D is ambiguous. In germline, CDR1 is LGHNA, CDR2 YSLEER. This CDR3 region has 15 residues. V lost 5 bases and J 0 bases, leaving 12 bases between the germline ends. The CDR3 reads CASSSQTGSTDTQYF. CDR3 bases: TGCGCCAGCAGCTCCCAGACGGGTAGCACAGATACGCAGTATTTT.

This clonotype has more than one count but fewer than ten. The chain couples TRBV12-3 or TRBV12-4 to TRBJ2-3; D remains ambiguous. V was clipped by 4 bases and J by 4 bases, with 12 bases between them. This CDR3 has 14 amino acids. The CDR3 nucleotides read TGTGCCAGCAGTTCACTCGCTCCCCCAGATACGCAGTATTTT. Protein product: CASSSLAPPDTQYF.

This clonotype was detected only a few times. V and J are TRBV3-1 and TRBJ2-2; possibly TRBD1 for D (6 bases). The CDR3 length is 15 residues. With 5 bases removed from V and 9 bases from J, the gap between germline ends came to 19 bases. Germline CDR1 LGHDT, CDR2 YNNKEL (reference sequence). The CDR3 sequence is CASSVITGSPWELFF. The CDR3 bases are TGTGCCAGCAGCGTAATTACAGGGTCACCATGGGAGCTGTTTTTT.

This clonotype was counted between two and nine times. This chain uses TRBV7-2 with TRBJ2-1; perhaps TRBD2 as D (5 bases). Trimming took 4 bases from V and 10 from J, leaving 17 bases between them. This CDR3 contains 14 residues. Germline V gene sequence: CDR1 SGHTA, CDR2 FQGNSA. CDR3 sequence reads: CASSSTQEDSEQFF. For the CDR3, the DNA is TGTGCCAGCAGCTCCACCCAAGAGGACTCCGAGCAGTTCTTC.

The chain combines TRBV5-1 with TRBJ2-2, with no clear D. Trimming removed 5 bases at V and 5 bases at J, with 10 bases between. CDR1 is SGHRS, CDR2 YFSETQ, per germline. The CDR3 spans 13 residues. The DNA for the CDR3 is TGCGCCAGCAGAGAAGGGCGGACCGGGGAGCTGTTTTTT. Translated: CASREGRTGELFF.

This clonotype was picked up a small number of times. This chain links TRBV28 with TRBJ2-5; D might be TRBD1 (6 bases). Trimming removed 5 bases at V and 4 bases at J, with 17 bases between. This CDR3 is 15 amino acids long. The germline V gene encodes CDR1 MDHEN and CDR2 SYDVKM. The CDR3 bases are TGTGCCAGCAGTCCATCTTCCGGGACACGAGAGACCCAGTACTTC. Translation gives CASSPSSGTRETQYF.

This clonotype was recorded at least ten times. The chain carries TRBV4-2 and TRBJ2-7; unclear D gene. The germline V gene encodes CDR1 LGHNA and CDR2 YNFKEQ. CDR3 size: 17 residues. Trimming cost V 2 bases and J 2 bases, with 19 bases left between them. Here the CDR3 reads CASSQFYPLPPTYEQYF. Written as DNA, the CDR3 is TGTGCCAGCAGCCAATTCTACCCGTTACCTCCCACCTACGAGCAGTACTTC.

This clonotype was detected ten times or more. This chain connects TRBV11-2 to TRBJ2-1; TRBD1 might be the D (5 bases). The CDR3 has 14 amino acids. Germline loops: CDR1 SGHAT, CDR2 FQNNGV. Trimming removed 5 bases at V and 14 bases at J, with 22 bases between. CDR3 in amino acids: CASSRYAAAGRKFF. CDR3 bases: TGTGCCAGCAGCCGTTATGCGGCGGCAGGGCGCAAGTTCTTC.

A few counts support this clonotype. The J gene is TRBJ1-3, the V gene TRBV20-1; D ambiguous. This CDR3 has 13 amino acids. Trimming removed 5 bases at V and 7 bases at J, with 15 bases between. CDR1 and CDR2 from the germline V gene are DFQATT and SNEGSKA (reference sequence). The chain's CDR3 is CSAVVGSLNTIYF. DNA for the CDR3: TGCAGTGCTGTCGTCGGATCTTTGAACACCATATATTTT.

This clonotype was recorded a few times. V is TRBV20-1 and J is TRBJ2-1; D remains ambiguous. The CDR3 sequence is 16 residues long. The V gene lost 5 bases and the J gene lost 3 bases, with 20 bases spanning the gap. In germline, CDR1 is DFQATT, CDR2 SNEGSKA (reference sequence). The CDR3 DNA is TGCAGTGCTCATGGACCCATTCGCCCCGGCTACAATGAGCAGTTCTTC. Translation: CSAHGPIRPGYNEQFF.

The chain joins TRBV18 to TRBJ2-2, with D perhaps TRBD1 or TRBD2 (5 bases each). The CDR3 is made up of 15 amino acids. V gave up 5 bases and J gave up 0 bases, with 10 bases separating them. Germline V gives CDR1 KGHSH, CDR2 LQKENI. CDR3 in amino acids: CASSTGPSNTGELFF. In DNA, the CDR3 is TGTGCCAGCTCAACGGGGCCTTCGAACACCGGGGAGCTGTTTTTT.

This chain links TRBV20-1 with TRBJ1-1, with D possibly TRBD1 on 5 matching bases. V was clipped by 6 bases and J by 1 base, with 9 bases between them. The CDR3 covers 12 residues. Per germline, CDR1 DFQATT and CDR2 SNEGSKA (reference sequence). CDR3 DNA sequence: TGCAGTGCATTGGACACGAACACTGAAGCTTTCTTT. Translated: CSALDTNTEAFF.

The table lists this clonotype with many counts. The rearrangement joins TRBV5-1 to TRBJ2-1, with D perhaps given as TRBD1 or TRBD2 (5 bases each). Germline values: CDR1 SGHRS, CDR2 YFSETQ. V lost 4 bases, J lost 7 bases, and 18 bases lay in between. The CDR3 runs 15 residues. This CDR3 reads CASSNQGPRTNEQFF. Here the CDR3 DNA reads TGCGCCAGCAGCAACCAGGGCCCCCGGACTAATGAGCAGTTCTTC.

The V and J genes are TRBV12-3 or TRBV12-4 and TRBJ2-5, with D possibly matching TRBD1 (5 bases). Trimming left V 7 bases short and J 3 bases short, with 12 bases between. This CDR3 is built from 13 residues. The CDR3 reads CASTTTVEETQYF. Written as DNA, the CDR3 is TGTGCCAGCACCACGACAGTAGAAGAGACCCAGTACTTC.

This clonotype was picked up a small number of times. CDR3 sequence: CASRAMAYNEQFF. CDR3 coding DNA: TGTGCCAGTAGGGCTATGGCATACAATGAGCAGTTCTTC. The rearrangement joins TRBV19 to TRBJ2-1; D is unresolved. CDR1 LNHDA and CDR2 SQIVND come from the germline V gene (reference sequence). This CDR3 is 13 amino acids long. Deletions cut 6 bases from V and 4 bases from J, with 10 bases between.

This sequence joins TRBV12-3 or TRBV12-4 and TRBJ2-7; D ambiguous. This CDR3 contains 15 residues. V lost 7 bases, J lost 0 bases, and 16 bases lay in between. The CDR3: CASNHPGLGSYEQYF. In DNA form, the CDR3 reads TGTGCCAGCAACCACCCGGGCCTCGGCTCCTACGAGCAGTACTTC.

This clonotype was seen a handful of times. The CDR3, as DNA: TGCGCCAGCAGTTCGAGTGGTTCACCCCTCCACTTT. Residues: CASSSSGSPLHF. The genes are TRBV5-1 and TRBJ1-6; no definite D call. CDR1 and CDR2 (germline): SGHRS, YFSETQ. The CDR3 runs 12 residues. Trimming cost V 5 bases and J 9 bases, with 9 bases left between them.

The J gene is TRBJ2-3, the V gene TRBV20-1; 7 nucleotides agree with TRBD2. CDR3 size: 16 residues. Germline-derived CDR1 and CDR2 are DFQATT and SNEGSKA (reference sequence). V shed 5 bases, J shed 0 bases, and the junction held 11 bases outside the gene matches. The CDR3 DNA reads TGCAGTGCTCGTAATCCTAGCGGCCTCAGCACAGATACGCAGTATTTT. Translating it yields CSARNPSGLSTDTQYF.